These 32 T cell receptor beta chains were all obtained from the same sample, sequenced in a study of cytomegalovirus exposure and HLA in healthy donors. The primer mix had 60 Vbeta and 13 Jbeta primers. Produced via immunoSEQ multiplex PCR; TCRdb's table is partial and in-frame only. The top ten hold about 3.5% of the sample, which has approximately 150,000 clones, approximately 82% seen once. The sequenced material came from PBMCs. The origin of the receptors is a man aged 35-49 years in good health and CMV-seronegative.

The V gene is TRBV1, the J gene TRBJ2-2; TRBD2, the table's D call, was not compared with the DNA. TRBV1 is a pseudogene. The CDR3 runs 18 residues. CDR3 region: CTSSPGGGLAGHTGELFF. The CDR3, as DNA: TGCACCAGCAGCCCTGGGGGAGGACTAGCGGGCCACACCGGGGAGCTGTTTTTT.

The V call is TRBV19, the J call TRBJ1-2; no reliable D call. This CDR3 contains 16 residues. The V gene's germline CDR1 is LNHDA and CDR2 SQIVND (reference sequence). Trimming pared 2 bases from V and 0 bases from J, leaving 13 bases between. The DNA for the CDR3 is TGTGCCAGTAGTATACTCGCAGGAAGTCCTAACTATGGCTACACCTTC. Translation: CASSILAGSPNYGYTF. Drawing the rest from reference TRBV19 and TRBJ1-2, the complete variable domain is DGGITQSPKYLFRKEGQNVTLSCEQNLNHDAMYWYRQDPGQGLRLIYYSQIVNDFQKGDIAEGYSVSREKKESFPLTVTSAQKNPTAFYLCASSILAGSPNYGYTFGSGTRLTVV.

The V and J genes are TRBV19 and TRBJ2-3, with D unclear. CDR3 length equals 12 residues. V lost 5 bases, J lost 3 bases, and 6 bases lay in between. Germline lookup yields CDR1 LNHDA and CDR2 SQIVND (reference sequence). The CDR3, as DNA: TGTGCCAGTAGTGTCGGTACAGATACGCAGTATTTT. It is translated as CASSVGTDTQYF.

This CDR3 reads CASGASGANVLTF. The CDR3 bases are TGTGCCAGCGGGGCATCTGGGGCCAACGTCCTGACTTTC. This sequence joins TRBV27 and TRBJ2-6; tentatively, D is TRBD1 (5 bases). Germline CDR1 and CDR2: MNHEY and SMNVEV (reference sequence). The CDR3 totals 13 residues. V was shortened by 8 bases and J by 1 base, with 6 bases between the two germline ends. Based on the CDR3 plus reference TRBV27 and TRBJ2-6, the full variable domain is EAQVTQNPRYLITVTGKKLTVTCSQNMNHEYMSWYRQDPGLGLRQIYYSMNVEVTDKGDVPEGYKVSRKEKRNFPLILESPSPNQTSLYFCASGASGANVLTFGAGSRLTVL.

This sequence joins TRBV6-1 and TRBJ2-1, with D possibly matching TRBD1 (6 bases). The CDR3 totals 17 residues. The germline V gene has CDR1 MNHNS and CDR2 SASEGT. V was cut by 4 bases and J by 0 bases, with 16 bases left in between. The CDR3 loop reads CASSVSLGGSSYNEQFF. DNA of the CDR3: TGTGCCAGCAGTGTGTCCCTAGGGGGAAGCTCCTACAATGAGCAGTTCTTC.

The chain uses TRBV5-1 and TRBJ1-5, with 8 bases identical to TRBD1. Germline lookup yields CDR1 SGHRS and CDR2 YFSETQ. The CDR3 has 15 amino acids. Unmatched junction bases numbered 7, after V lost 4 bases and J lost 4 bases. Written as DNA, the CDR3 is TGCGCCAGCAGCGTAGGGACAGGTGGAAATCAGCCCCAGCATTTT. Protein product: CASSVGTGGNQPQHF.

The chain couples TRBV25-1 to TRBJ2-7; 9 bases fit TRBD1. After removal of 0 bases from V and 4 bases from J, the junction contained 7 bases not matched to a gene. This CDR3 region has 16 residues. Per the germline V gene, CDR1 is MGHDK and CDR2 is SYGVNS. The chain's CDR3 is CASSEYWTGAKYEQYF. CDR3 sequence (DNA): TGTGCCAGCAGTGAATATTGGACAGGGGCTAAATACGAGCAGTACTTC.

This chain joins TRBV9 and TRBJ1-2, with no clear D. There are 17 residues in the CDR3. Deletions cut 3 bases from V and 5 bases from J, with 23 bases between. Germline CDR1 reads SGDLS; CDR2 reads YYNGEE. For the CDR3, the DNA is TGTGCCAGCAGCGGTAGTTTCGGCCCAACACCGGAGTATGGCTACACCTTC. Residues: CASSGSFGPTPEYGYTF.

The chain combines TRBV7-9 with TRBJ2-1; the match to TRBD2 covers 8 bases. V gave up 7 bases and J gave up 6 bases; unmatched junction bases: 17. The CDR3 consists of 17 residues. Germline CDR1 is SEHNR and CDR2 is FQNEAQ (reference sequence). The CDR3 spells CASTHPSGGEPLNEQFF. The CDR3 bases are TGTGCCAGCACCCATCCTTCGGGAGGGGAGCCTCTCAATGAGCAGTTCTTC.

The chain combines TRBV6-4 with TRBJ1-2; TRBD1 matches 7 bases. Looked up from germline, CDR1 is MRHNA and CDR2 is SNTAGT. The CDR3 totals 15 residues. The V segment lost 0 bases and the J segment 6 bases; nucleotides outside the gene matches: 7. CDR3 amino acids: CASSDSSRGRNGYTF. CDR3 coding DNA: TGTGCCAGCAGTGACTCCTCAAGGGGGCGAAATGGCTACACCTTC.

The V gene is TRBV11-3, the J gene TRBJ1-1; D might be TRBD1 (5 bases). Germline CDR1 SGHNT, CDR2 YENEEA. The CDR3 totals 13 residues. The V end lost 4 bases, the J end lost 5 bases, and 11 bases lay between the germline ends. This chain's CDR3 is CASSSTRVTEAFF. CDR3 nucleotides: TGTGCCAGCAGCTCAACCAGGGTGACTGAAGCTTTCTTT. Supplemented by reference TRBV11-3 and TRBJ1-1, the full variable domain reads EAGVVQSPRYKIIEKKQPVAFWCNPISGHNTLYWYLQNLGQGPELLIRYENEEAVDDSQLPKDRFSAERLKGVDSTLKIQPAELGDSAVYLCASSSTRVTEAFFGQGTRLTVV.

The genes are TRBV10-1 and TRBJ1-1; D gene ambiguous. In germline, CDR1 is WNHNN, CDR2 SYGVQD (reference sequence). The CDR3 has 13 residues. The germline V and J ends were trimmed by 6 bases and 1 base, with 9 bases remaining between them. As DNA, the CDR3 is TGCGCCAGCAGAGCGCACCCGAACACTGAAGCTTTCTTT. Translated, it gives CASRAHPNTEAFF.

The gene calls are TRBV7-9 and TRBJ2-7; tentative D call: TRBD2 (6 bases). V lost 1 base to trimming and J lost 2 bases, with 9 bases between them. The germline gives CDR1 SEHNR, CDR2 FQNEAQ (reference sequence). The CDR3 is made up of 14 amino acids. The CDR3 DNA reads as TGTGCCAGCAGCTTAGTGGGGGGAACCTACGAGCAGTACTTC. This translates into CASSLVGGTYEQYF.

The genes are TRBV29-1 and TRBJ2-3, with D maybe TRBD1 (5 bases). CDR3 length: 12 residues. With 4 bases removed from V and 4 bases from J, the gap between germline ends came to 9 bases. Germline CDR1 and CDR2: SQVTM and ANQGSEA. DNA for the CDR3: TGCAGCGTTGCTCAGGGCTCAGATACGCAGTATTTT. Translated, it gives CSVAQGSDTQYF.

This chain uses TRBV7-7 with TRBJ2-7, with D maybe TRBD2 (6 bases). Germline CDR1 is SSHAT and CDR2 is FNYEAQ (reference sequence). The V end was cut by 5 bases, the J end by 4 bases, with 18 bases between. The CDR3 runs to 15 residues. The CDR3 loop is CASSPLRELWYEQYF. In DNA, the CDR3 is TGTGCCAGCAGCCCTCTCCGGGAGCTTTGGTACGAGCAGTACTTC.

This chain uses TRBV2 with TRBJ2-1; 8 bases map to TRBD1. After removal of 2 bases from V and 1 base from J, the junction contained 10 bases not matched to a gene. This CDR3 spans 18 amino acids. From germline, CDR1 is SNHLY and CDR2 FYNNEI. The CDR3 protein is CASSELLAQGVSYNEQFF. As DNA, the CDR3 is TGTGCCAGCAGTGAATTACTTGCACAGGGGGTGTCCTACAATGAGCAGTTCTTC.

The chain carries TRBV15 and TRBJ2-1, with D maybe TRBD1 (6 bases). This CDR3 is 16 amino acids long. Germline lookup yields CDR1 LNHNV and CDR2 YYDKDF (reference sequence). Trimming shortened V by 0 bases and J by 8 bases, and 17 bases separated the two germline ends. This CDR3 is CATSRDKRQATHEQFF. For the CDR3, the DNA is TGTGCCACCAGCAGAGATAAGAGACAGGCGACGCATGAGCAGTTCTTC.

This clone has a single count. The chain employs TRBV7-9 and TRBJ1-1; a possible D gene is TRBD1 (5 bases). The V end lost 6 bases, the J end lost 4 bases, and 24 bases lay between the germline ends. Germline CDR1 SEHNR, CDR2 FQNEAQ (reference sequence). CDR3 length equals 17 residues. CDR3 sequence: CASSPNFAGGLFTEAFF. In nucleotides, the CDR3 is TGTGCCAGCAGTCCCAACTTCGCGGGGGGTTTGTTCACTGAAGCTTTCTTT.

This clone was seen once. The J gene is TRBJ2-1, the V gene TRBV19; 8 nucleotides agree with TRBD1. This CDR3 is 15 amino acids long. V shed 6 bases and J 5 bases; nucleotides not matched to a gene: 9. The germline V gene encodes CDR1 LNHDA and CDR2 SQIVND (reference sequence). The CDR3 sequence is CASSYRDRINNEQFF. CDR3 coding DNA: TGTGCCAGTAGCTACCGGGACAGGATAAACAATGAGCAGTTCTTC.

This rearrangement joins TRBV25-1 to TRBJ1-2; 7 positions agree with TRBD1. Germline V lookup: CDR1 MGHDK, CDR2 SYGVNS. This CDR3 spans 16 amino acids. Trimming took 3 bases from V and 4 from J; bases not matched to a gene: 11. The CDR3 is CASSDRPGQSIYGYTF. The DNA of the CDR3 is TGTGCCAGCAGTGATCGCCCGGGACAGTCGATCTATGGCTACACCTTC.

This clone came up once. The gene calls are TRBV7-9 and TRBJ1-6; tentative D call: TRBD1 (6 bases). V shed 5 bases and J shed 7 bases, with 15 bases lying between them. Germline V gene data show CDR1 as SEHNR and CDR2 as FQNEAQ (reference sequence). The CDR3 spans 15 residues. DNA of the CDR3: TGTGCCAGCAGCCCGCTGAGGGGGTTAAATTCACCCCTCCACTTT. Protein: CASSPLRGLNSPLHF.

V and J are TRBV7-2 and TRBJ1-3; no firm D call. CDR3 size: 15 residues. Trimming cost V 0 bases and J 0 bases, with 6 bases left between them. Germline V gene sequence: CDR1 SGHTA, CDR2 FQGNSA. Written as DNA, the CDR3 is TGTGCCAGCAGCTTAGCGACATACTCTGGAAACACCATATATTTT. Translated: CASSLATYSGNTIYF.

This clone was picked up a small number of times. The chain has TRBV10-3 and TRBJ1-1, with D hard to call. V was pared by 3 bases and J by 4 bases, with 12 bases between. The CDR3 sequence is 14 residues long. The germline V gene encodes CDR1 ENHRY and CDR2 SYGVKD. The chain's CDR3 is CAISEPRRSTEAFF. The CDR3 region has the DNA TGTGCCATCAGTGAACCGCGAAGGAGCACTGAAGCTTTCTTT.

Points on this clone: Compared with germline, one end of the junction differs, possibly owing to a read error. The chain couples TRBV9 to TRBJ2-7; 8 bases agree with TRBD1. This CDR3 has 17 amino acids. Germline CDR1 and CDR2: SGDLS and YYNGEE. CDR3 nucleotides: TGTGCCAGCAGCCCACACGCCGGGACAGGAATAACTTACGGGCAGTACTTC. This encodes CASSPHAGTGITYGQYF.

The rearrangement joins TRBV7-9 to TRBJ1-2, with 8 bases aligning to TRBD1. Unmatched junction bases numbered 6, after V lost 5 bases and J lost 4 bases. CDR1 is SEHNR and CDR2 is FQNEAQ in the germline V gene (reference sequence). This CDR3 has 14 residues. The CDR3 region has the DNA TGTGCCAGCAGCCGCGGACAGGGCATCTATGGCTACACCTTC. Translated, it gives CASSRGQGIYGYTF.

This clone was counted a few times. This chain links TRBV2 with TRBJ2-6; possibly TRBD1 for D (6 bases). This CDR3 comprises 15 residues. V lost 6 bases and J lost 0, with 9 bases in between. CDR1 and CDR2 from the germline V gene are SNHLY and FYNNEI. The DNA of the CDR3 is TGTGCCAGCAGGACAGGTAGCTCTGGGGCCAACGTCCTGACTTTC. It is translated as CASRTGSSGANVLTF.

The chain couples TRBV11-2 to TRBJ1-6; D not certain. CDR1 is SGHAT, CDR2 FQNNGV, per germline. Trimming took off 0 bases at V and 4 bases at J, with 10 bases between the two ends. The CDR3 extends over 16 amino acids. The CDR3 sequence: CASSLESHSYNSPLHF. CDR3 coding DNA: TGTGCCAGCAGCTTAGAGTCCCACAGTTATAATTCACCCCTCCACTTT.

The chain combines TRBV2 with TRBJ2-5; D possibly corresponds to TRBD2 (6 bases). The CDR3 has 15 residues. V lost 3 bases and J 1 base, leaving 12 bases between the germline ends. CDR1 and CDR2 (germline): SNHLY, FYNNEI. In nucleotides, the CDR3 is TGTGCCAGCAGTGATGGCGGGGCGCTCCAAGAGACCCAGTACTTC. Amino acid sequence: CASSDGGALQETQYF.

A few counts support this clone. The genes are TRBV6-5 and TRBJ2-3, with 7 bases lining up with TRBD1. The V gene's germline CDR1 is MNHEY and CDR2 SVGAGI. Trimming at V came to 0 bases and at J to 3 bases, leaving 6 bases not matched to a gene. This CDR3 has 16 amino acids. The CDR3 protein is CASSYSTGSGTDTQYF. The CDR3, as DNA: TGTGCCAGCAGTTACTCGACAGGGTCGGGAACAGATACGCAGTATTTT.

This chain links TRBV18 with TRBJ2-6, with 14 nucleotides matching TRBD2. This CDR3 contains 18 residues. CDR1 is KGHSH, CDR2 LQKENI, per germline. V lost 4 bases to trimming and J lost 2 bases; unmatched junction nucleotides: 4. The CDR3 loop is CASSQTSGGATGANVLTF. The DNA of the CDR3 is TGTGCCAGCTCACAGACTAGCGGGGGGGCGACTGGGGCCAACGTCCTGACTTTC.

Only a few counts were recorded for this clone. The genes are TRBV5-1 and TRBJ2-1, with D possibly being TRBD1 (6 bases). V was clipped by 2 bases and J by 5 bases, with 8 bases between them. The length of the CDR3 is 13 residues. Germline loops: CDR1 SGHRS, CDR2 YFSETQ. The CDR3: CASSFTGNNEQFF. The CDR3 nucleotides are TGCGCCAGCAGCTTTACAGGGAACAATGAGCAGTTCTTC.

This rearrangement joins TRBV11-1 to TRBJ1-1; D not certain. V was cut by 1 base and J by 6 bases, with 9 bases left in between. CDR1 is SGHAT and CDR2 is FQDESV in the germline V gene (reference sequence). The CDR3 length is 13 residues. The CDR3 loop reads CASSLVEVAEAFF. CDR3 nucleotides: TGTGCCAGCAGCTTAGTAGAAGTGGCTGAAGCTTTCTTT.